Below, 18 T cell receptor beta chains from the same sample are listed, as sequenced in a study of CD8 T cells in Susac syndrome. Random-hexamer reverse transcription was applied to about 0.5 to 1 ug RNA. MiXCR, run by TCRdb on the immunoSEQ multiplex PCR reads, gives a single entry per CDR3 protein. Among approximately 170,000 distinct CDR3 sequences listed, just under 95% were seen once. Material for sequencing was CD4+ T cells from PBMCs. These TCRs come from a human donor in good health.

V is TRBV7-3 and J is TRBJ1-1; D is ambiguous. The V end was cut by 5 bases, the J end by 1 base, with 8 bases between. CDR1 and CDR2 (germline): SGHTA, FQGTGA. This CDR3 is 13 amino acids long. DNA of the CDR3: TGTGCCAGCAGCCTCGAACAGAACACTGAAGCTTTCTTT. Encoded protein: CASSLEQNTEAFF.

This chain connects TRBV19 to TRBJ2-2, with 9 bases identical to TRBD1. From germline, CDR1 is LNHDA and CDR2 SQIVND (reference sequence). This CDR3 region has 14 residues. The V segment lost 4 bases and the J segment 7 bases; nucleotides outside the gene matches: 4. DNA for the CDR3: TGTGCCAGTAGTACACAGGGGGCATTCGGGGAGCTGTTTTTT. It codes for CASSTQGAFGELFF.

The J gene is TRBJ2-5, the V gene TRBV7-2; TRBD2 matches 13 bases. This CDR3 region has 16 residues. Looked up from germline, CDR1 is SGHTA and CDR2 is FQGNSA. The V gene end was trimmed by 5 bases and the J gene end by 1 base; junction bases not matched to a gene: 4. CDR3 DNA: TGTGCCAGCAGCAAGACTAGCGGGGGGCCCCAAGAGACCCAGTACTTC. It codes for CASSKTSGGPQETQYF.

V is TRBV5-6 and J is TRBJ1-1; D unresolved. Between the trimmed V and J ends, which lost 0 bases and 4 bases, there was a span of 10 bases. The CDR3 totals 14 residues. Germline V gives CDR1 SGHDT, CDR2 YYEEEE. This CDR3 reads CASSLEPTGTEAFF. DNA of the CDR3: TGTGCCAGCAGCTTGGAGCCAACGGGCACTGAAGCTTTCTTT.

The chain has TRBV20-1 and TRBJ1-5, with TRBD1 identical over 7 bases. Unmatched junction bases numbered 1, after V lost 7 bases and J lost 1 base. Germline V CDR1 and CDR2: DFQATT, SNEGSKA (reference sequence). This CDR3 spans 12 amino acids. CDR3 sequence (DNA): TGCAGTGTGGGACAGAGCAATCAGCCCCAGCATTTT. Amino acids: CSVGQSNQPQHF.

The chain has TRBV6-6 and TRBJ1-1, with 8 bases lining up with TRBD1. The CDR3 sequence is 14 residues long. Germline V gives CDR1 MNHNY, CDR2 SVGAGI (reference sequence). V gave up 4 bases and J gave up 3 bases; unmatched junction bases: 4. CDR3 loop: CASSWTGSDTEAFF. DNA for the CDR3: TGTGCCAGCAGTTGGACAGGGTCGGACACTGAAGCTTTCTTT.

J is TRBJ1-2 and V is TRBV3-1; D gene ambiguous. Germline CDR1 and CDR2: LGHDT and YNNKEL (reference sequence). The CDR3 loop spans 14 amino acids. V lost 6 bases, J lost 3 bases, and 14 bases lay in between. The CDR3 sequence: CASRNPGSDYGYTF. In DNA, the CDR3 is TGTGCCAGCAGGAATCCGGGGTCGGACTATGGCTACACCTTC.

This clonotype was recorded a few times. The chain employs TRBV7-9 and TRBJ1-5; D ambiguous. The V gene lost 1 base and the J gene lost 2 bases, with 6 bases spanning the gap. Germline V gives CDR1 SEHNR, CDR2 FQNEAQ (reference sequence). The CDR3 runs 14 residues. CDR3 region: CASSLEGGNQPQHF. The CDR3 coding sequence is TGTGCCAGCAGCTTAGAGGGCGGCAATCAGCCCCAGCATTTT.

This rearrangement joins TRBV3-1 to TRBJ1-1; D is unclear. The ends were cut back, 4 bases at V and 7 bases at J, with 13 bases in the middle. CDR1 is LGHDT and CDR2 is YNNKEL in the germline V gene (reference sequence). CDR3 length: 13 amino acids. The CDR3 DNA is TGTGCCAGCAGCCCGCGTACAGTCGATGAAGCTTTCTTT. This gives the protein CASSPRTVDEAFF.

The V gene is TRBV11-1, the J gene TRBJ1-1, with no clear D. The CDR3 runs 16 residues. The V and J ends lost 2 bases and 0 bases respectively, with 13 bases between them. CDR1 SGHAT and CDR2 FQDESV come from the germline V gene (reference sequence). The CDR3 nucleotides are TGTGCCAGCAGCTTACGTTGGCAGCCCATGAACACTGAAGCTTTCTTT. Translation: CASSLRWQPMNTEAFF.

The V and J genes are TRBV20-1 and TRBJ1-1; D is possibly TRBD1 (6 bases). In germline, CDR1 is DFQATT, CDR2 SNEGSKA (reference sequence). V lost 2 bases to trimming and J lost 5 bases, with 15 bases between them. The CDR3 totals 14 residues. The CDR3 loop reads CSARSGGAGTEAFF. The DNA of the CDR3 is TGCAGTGCTAGAAGCGGGGGGGCGGGGACTGAAGCTTTCTTT.

The CDR3 bases are TGTGCCAGCAGCGTACTACTCTCCTACGAGCAGTACTTC. Translation gives CASSVLLSYEQYF. The chain employs TRBV7-8 and TRBJ2-7, with no clear D. The germline V gene has CDR1 SGHVS and CDR2 FQNEAQ. The V gene lost 5 bases and the J gene lost 0 bases, with 8 bases spanning the gap. CDR3 length: 13 residues. Based on the CDR3 plus reference TRBV7-8 and TRBJ2-7, the full variable domain is GAGVSQSPRYKVAKRGQDVALRCDPISGHVSLFWYQQALGQGPEFLTYFQNEAQLDKSGLPSDRFFAERPEGSVSTLKIQRTQQEDSAVYLCASSVLLSYEQYFGPGTRLTVT.

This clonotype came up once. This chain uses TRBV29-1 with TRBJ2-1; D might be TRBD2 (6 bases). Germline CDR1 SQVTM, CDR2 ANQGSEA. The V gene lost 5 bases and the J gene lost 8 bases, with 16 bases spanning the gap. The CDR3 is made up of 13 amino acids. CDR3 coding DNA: TGCAGCGTTTTTAGCGCCGGGGGAGATGAGCAGTTCTTC. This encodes CSVFSAGGDEQFF.

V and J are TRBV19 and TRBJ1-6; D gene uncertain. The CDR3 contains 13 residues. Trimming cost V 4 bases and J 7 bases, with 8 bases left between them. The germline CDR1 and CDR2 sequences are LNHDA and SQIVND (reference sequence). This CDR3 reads CASSTLGNSPLHF. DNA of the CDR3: TGTGCCAGTAGTACGCTGGGGAATTCACCCCTCCACTTT. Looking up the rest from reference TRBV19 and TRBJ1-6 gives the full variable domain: DGGITQSPKYLFRKEGQNVTLSCEQNLNHDAMYWYRQDPGQGLRLIYYSQIVNDFQKGDIAEGYSVSREKKESFPLTVTSAQKNPTAFYLCASSTLGNSPLHFGNGTRLTVT.

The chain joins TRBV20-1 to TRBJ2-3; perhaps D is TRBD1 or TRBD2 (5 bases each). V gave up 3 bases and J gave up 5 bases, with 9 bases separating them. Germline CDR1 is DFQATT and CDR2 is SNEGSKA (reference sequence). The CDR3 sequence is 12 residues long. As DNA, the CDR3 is TGCAGTGCTAGTACTGGGGGAGATACGCAGTATTTT. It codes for CSASTGGDTQYF.

This CDR3 is CASSSRTGPLGTEAFF. The CDR3 coding sequence is TGTGCCAGCAGCTCCCGGACAGGGCCCTTGGGCACTGAAGCTTTCTTT. This chain uses TRBV3-1 with TRBJ1-1; 8 bases fit TRBD1. CDR1 and CDR2 (germline): LGHDT, YNNKEL (reference sequence). This CDR3 has 16 residues. V shed 5 bases and J 4 bases; nucleotides not matched to a gene: 12.

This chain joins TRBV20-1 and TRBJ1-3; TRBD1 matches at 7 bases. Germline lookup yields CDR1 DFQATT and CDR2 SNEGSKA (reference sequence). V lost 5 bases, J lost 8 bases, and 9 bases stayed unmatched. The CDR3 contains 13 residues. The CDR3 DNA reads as TGCAGTGCTTCTCCAGGGGGAGCGGACACCATATATTTT. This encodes CSASPGGADTIYF.

The CDR3 nucleotides read TGCGCCAGCAAAGGGTACAGTTCGAACACTGAAGCTTTCTTT. Its translation is CASKGYSSNTEAFF. The chain is built from TRBV5-1 and TRBJ1-1; D gene uncertain. V lost 6 bases, J lost 1 base, and 13 bases lay in between. Germline V CDR1 and CDR2: SGHRS, YFSETQ. The CDR3 has 14 amino acids.